A single T cell receptor beta chain is shown here with its context. Its antigen remains unknown. Assay: immunoSEQ multiplex PCR; the TCRdb copy retains only in-frame clones and omits some. The sample has approximately 200,000 clones, roughly 94% seen once. V lost 10 bases to trimming and J lost 0 bases; unmatched junction nucleotides: 8. Germline CDR1 SGHNT, CDR2 YYREEE (reference sequence). The CDR3 extends over 14 amino acids. This record comes from a study of T cell responses to AZD1222 COVID-19 vaccine. Study conclusions and caveats: Of spike-specific TCRs, nearly half reportedly target regions left unmutated in variants. Donors, mostly white British, included more females; clonal diversity was possibly underestimated. Every sample of the repertoires postdated the peak T cell response. Once two AZD1222 doses were given, Spike-specific TCR breadth and depth went up.

The chain recombines TRBV5-4 with TRBJ2-5; 8 bases are shared with TRBD2. This sequence was found in an adult who received the MenACWY meningococcal vaccine as a control. The material sequenced was peripheral blood, taken 28 days after the second dose of the MenACWY control vaccine. The DNA of the CDR3 is TGTGCCGTCGAGAGGCGGGAGGACCAAGAGACCCAGTACTTC. This codes for CAVERREDQETQYF.